The rows below give T cell receptor beta chains drawn from one sample of a study of cytomegalovirus exposure and HLA in healthy donors. Sequenced by immunoSEQ multiplex PCR; TCRdb stores in-frame clones only, minus some. The repertoire consists of approximately 98,000 clones, with around 72% occurring once and the leading ten covering approximately 10%. Input material: PBMCs. The source is a man aged 18-30 years in good health and CMV-seropositive. Both conserved end residues are part of each CDR3. Fields, in order: V gene, D gene, clone size, J gene, CDR3 DNA, CDR3 protein. The D gene is left open where the match is weak. Part of the rows lack a size; the others show once, few, many or a class for expanded clones.

>TRBV29-1|.|.|TRBJ2-3
TGCAGCGTTGACCCCCGGGACACCAGCACAGATACGCAGTATTTT
CSVDPRDTSTDTQYF
>TRBV5-1|TRBD2|.|TRBJ2-1
TGCGCCAGCAGCTTAGGGCTAGCGGAGTACAATGAGCAGTTCTTC
CASSLGLAEYNEQFF
>TRBV5-1|TRBD1|.|TRBJ2-5
TGCGCCGGCAGCTTGAGTGACAGGGCGGGCATCCAAGAGACCCAGTACTTC
CAGSLSDRAGIQETQYF
>TRBV7-9|.|.|TRBJ1-5
TGTGCCAGCAGCTTGTCTACAGTTGTTGATCAGCCCCAGCATTTT
CASSLSTVVDQPQHF
>TRBV30|.|few|TRBJ2-7
TGTGCCTGGAAACTGCCAGGGGCTTCTAAGACCTACGAGCAGTACTTC
CAWKLPGASKTYEQYF
>TRBV5-1|TRBD2|.|TRBJ2-1
TGCGCCAGCAGCCAAATAGGGCGGGGGGGATTGAATGAGCAGTTCTTC
CASSQIGRGGLNEQFF
>TRBV11-3|.|.|TRBJ2-3
TGTGCCAGTCAGGTCCAGTCGGATACGCAGTATTTT
CASQVQSDTQYF
>TRBV5-1|TRBD2|once|TRBJ2-1
TGCGCCAGCAGCTTGGACCAGCGGGGGGCCCCTGAGCAGTTCTTC
CASSLDQRGAPEQFF
>TRBV5-1|TRBD2|once|TRBJ2-3
TGCGCCAGCAGCTTGGACATGACGGGGGGGAGAGATACGCAGTATTTT
CASSLDMTGGRDTQYF
>TRBV5-1|TRBD1|once|TRBJ2-3
TGCGCCAGCAGCTGGGACAGTAACACAGATACGCAGTATTTT
CASSWDSNTDTQYF
>TRBV7-3|.|.|TRBJ1-4
TGTGCCAGCAGCGCCGAGGGGGACGAAAAACTGTTTTTT
CASSAEGDEKLFF
>TRBV7-9|.|.|TRBJ1-1
TGTGCCAGCAGCCTAGGAGCGGGACTCATGAACACTGAAGCTTTCTTT
CASSLGAGLMNTEAFF
>TRBV28|TRBD1|.|TRBJ1-4
TGTGCCAGCACCACTGGCGGACAGGCTAATGAAAAACTGTTTTTT
CASTTGGQANEKLFF